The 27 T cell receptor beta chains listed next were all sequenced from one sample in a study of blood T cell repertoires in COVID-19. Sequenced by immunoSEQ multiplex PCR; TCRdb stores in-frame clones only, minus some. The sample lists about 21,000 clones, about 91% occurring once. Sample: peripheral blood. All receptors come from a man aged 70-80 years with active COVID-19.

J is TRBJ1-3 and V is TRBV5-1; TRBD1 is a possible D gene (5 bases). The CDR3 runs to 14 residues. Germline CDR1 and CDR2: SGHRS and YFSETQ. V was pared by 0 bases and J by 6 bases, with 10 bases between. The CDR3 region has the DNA TGCGCCAGCAGCTTGGACACAGGTCTAAACACCATATATTTT. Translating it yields CASSLDTGLNTIYF.

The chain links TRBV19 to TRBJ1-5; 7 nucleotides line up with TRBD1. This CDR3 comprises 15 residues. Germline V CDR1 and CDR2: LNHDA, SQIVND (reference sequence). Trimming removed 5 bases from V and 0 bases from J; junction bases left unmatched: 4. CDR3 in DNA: TGTGCCAGTAGTGGGACAGTCCTTAGCAATCAGCCCCAGCATTTT. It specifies CASSGTVLSNQPQHF.

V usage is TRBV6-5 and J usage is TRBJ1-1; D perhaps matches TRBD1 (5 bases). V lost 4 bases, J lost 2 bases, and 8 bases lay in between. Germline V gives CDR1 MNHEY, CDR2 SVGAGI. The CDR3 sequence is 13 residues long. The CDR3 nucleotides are TGTGCCAGCAGTTTACAGGTTAACACTGAAGCTTTCTTT. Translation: CASSLQVNTEAFF.

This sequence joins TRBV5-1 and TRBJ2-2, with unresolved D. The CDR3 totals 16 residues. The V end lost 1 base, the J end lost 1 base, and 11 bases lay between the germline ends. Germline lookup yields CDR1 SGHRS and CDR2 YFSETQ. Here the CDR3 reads CASSLNLLRNTGELFF. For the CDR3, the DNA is TGCGCCAGCAGCTTGAATCTGCTAAGGAACACCGGGGAGCTGTTTTTT.

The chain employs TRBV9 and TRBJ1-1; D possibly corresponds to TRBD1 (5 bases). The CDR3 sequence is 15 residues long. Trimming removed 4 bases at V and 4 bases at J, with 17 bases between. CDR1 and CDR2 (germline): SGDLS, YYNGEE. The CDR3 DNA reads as TGTGCCAGCAGCCGGCAGGGAGGATTTAGCACTGAAGCTTTCTTT. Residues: CASSRQGGFSTEAFF. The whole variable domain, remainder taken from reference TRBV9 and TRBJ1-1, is DSGVTQTPKHLITATGQRVTLRCSPRSGDLSVYWYQQSLDQGLQFLIQYYNGEERAKGNILERFSAQQFPDLHSELNLSSLELGDSALYFCASSRQGGFSTEAFFGQGTRLTVV.

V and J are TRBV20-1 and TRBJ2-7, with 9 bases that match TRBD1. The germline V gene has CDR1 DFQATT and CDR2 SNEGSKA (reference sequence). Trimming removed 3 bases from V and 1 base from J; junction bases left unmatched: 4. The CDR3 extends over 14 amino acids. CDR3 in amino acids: CSASPGTGSYEQYF. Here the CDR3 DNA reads TGCAGTGCTAGTCCCGGGACAGGGTCCTACGAGCAGTACTTC.

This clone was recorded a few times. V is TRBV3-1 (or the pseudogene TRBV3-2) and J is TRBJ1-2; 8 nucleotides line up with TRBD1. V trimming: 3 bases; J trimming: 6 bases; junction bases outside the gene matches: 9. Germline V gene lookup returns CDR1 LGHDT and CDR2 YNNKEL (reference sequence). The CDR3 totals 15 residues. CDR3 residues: CASSQYGQGLHGYTF. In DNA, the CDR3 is TGTGCCAGCAGCCAGTACGGACAGGGCCTTCATGGCTACACCTTC.

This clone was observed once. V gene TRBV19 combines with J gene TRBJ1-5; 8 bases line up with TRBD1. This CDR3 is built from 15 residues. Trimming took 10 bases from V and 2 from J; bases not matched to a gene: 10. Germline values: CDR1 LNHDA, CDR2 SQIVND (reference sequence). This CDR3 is CAISKDREGNQPQHF. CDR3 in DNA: TGTGCCATTTCAAAGGACAGGGAAGGCAATCAGCCCCAGCATTTT.

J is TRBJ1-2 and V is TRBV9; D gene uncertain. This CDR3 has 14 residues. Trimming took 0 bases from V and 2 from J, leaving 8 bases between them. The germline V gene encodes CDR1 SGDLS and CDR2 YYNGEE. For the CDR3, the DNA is TGTGCCAGCAGCGTAGACTATGGGAACTATGGCTACACCTTC. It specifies CASSVDYGNYGYTF.

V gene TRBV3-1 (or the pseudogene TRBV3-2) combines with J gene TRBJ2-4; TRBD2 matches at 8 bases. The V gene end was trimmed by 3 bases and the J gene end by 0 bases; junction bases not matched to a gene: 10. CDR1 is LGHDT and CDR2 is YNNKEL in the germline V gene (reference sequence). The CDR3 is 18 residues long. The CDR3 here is CASSHTPGGELAKNIQYF. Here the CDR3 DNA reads TGTGCCAGCAGCCATACCCCGGGGGGGGAACTAGCCAAAAACATTCAGTACTTC.

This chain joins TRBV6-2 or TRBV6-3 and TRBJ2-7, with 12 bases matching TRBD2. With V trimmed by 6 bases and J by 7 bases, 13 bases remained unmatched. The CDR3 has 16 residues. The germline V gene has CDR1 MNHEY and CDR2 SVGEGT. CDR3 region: CASSQRLAGASQEQYF. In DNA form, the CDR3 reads TGTGCCAGCAGCCAAAGACTAGCGGGAGCGTCTCAAGAGCAGTACTTC.

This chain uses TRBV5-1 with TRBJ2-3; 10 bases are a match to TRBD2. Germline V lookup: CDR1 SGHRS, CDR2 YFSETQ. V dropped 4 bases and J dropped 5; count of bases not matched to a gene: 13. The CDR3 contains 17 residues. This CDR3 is CASSPGGLAGEVDTQYF. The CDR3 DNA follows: TGCGCCAGCAGCCCTGGTGGGCTAGCGGGAGAGGTAGATACGCAGTATTTT.

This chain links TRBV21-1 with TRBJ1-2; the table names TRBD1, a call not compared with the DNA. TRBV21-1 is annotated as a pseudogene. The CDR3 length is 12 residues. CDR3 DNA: TGTGCCAGCAGCAAAGGGCAGGGCCAATACACCTTC. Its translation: CASSKGQGQYTF.

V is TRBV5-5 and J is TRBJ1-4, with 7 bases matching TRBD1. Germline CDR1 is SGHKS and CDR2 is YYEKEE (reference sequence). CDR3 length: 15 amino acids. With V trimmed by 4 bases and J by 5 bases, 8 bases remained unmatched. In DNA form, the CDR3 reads TGTGCCAGCAGCCCTTGGACAGGCGGAAATGAAAAACTGTTTTTT. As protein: CASSPWTGGNEKLFF.

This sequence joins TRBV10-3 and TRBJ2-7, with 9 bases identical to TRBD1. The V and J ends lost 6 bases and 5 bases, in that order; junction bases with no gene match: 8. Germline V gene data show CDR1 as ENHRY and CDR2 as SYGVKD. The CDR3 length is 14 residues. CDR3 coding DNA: TGTGCCATCAGCGGGACAGGGAGTCTTAACGAGCAGTACTTC. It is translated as CAISGTGSLNEQYF.

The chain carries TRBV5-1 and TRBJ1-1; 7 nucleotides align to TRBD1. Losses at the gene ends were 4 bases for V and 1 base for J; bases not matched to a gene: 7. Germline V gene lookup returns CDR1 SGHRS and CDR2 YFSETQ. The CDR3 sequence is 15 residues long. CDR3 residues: CASSGGQWGNTEAFF. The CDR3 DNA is TGCGCCAGCAGCGGGGGACAGTGGGGGAACACTGAAGCTTTCTTT.

The CDR3 loop is CASSATGSHYGYTF. CDR3 nucleotide sequence: TGTGCCAGCAGCGCGACAGGGTCCCACTATGGCTACACCTTC. The chain uses TRBV3-1 (or the pseudogene TRBV3-2) and TRBJ1-2; 7 bases align to TRBD1. This CDR3 is built from 14 residues. V gave up 5 bases and J gave up 3 bases; unmatched junction bases: 6. Germline values: CDR1 LGHDT, CDR2 YNNKEL (reference sequence).

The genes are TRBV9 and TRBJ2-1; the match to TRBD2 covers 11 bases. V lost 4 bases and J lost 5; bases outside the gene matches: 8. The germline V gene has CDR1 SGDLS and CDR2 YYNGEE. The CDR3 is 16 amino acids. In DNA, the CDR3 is TGTGCCAGCAGCCTACAGGGGACTAGCGGTAACAATGAGCAGTTCTTC. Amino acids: CASSLQGTSGNNEQFF.

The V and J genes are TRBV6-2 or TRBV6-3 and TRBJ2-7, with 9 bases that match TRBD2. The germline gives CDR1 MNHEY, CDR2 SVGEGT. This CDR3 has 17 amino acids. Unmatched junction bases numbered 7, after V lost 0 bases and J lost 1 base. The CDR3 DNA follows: TGTGCCAGCAGTTACTCGAGTAGCGGGGGCTTTTCCTACGAGCAGTACTTC. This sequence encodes CASSYSSSGGFSYEQYF.

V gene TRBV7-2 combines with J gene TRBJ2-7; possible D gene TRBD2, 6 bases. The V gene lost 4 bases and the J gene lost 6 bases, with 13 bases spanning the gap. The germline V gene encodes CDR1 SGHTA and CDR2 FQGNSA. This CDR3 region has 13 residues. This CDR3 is CASSSRLAIEQYF. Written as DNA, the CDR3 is TGTGCCAGCAGCTCGCGCCTAGCGATCGAGCAGTACTTC.

Here the CDR3 reads CASSLDGQGNEKLFF. The CDR3 bases are TGCGCCAGCAGCTTGGACGGACAGGGCAATGAAAAACTGTTTTTT. The rearrangement joins TRBV5-1 to TRBJ1-4, with 8 bases lining up with TRBD1. The ends lost 0 bases at V and 5 bases at J; junction bases unmatched: 3. There are 15 residues in the CDR3. Germline-derived CDR1 and CDR2 are SGHRS and YFSETQ.

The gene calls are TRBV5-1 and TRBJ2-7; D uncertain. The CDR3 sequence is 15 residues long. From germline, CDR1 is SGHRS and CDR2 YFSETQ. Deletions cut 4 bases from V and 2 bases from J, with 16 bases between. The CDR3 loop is CASSPSAFNPYEQYF. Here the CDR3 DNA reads TGCGCCAGCAGCCCCAGCGCTTTCAACCCCTACGAGCAGTACTTC. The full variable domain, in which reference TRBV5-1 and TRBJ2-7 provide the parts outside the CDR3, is KAGVTQTPRYLIKTRGQQVTLSCSPISGHRSVSWYQQTPGQGLQFLFEYFSETQRNKGNFPGRFSGRQFSNSRSEMNVSTLELGDSALYLCASSPSAFNPYEQYFGPGTRLTVT.

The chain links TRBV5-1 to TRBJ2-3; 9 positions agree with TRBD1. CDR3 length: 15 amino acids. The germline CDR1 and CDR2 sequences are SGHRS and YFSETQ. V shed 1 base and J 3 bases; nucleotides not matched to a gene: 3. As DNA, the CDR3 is TGCGCCAGCAGCTTGCCACAGGGGGCAACAGATACGCAGTATTTT. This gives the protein CASSLPQGATDTQYF.

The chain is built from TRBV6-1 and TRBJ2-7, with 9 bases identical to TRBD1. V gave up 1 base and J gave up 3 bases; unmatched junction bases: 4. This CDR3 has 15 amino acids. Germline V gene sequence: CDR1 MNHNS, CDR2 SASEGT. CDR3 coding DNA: TGTGCCAGCAGTGAAGGGGGGACAGGGTACTACGAGCAGTACTTC. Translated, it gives CASSEGGTGYYEQYF.

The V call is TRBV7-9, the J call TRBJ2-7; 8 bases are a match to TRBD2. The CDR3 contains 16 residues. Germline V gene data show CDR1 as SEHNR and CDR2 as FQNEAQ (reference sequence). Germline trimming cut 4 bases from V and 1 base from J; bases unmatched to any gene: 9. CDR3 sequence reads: CASSYLALAGSYEQYF. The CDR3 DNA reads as TGTGCCAGCAGCTATCTGGCGTTAGCGGGGTCCTACGAGCAGTACTTC.

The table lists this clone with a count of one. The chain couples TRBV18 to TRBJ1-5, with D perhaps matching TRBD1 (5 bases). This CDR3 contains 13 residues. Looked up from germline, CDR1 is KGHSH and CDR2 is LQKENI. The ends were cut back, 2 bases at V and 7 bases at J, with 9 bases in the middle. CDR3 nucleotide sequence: TGTGCCAGCTCACCAACCGGGGGGCAGCCCCAGCATTTT. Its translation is CASSPTGGQPQHF.

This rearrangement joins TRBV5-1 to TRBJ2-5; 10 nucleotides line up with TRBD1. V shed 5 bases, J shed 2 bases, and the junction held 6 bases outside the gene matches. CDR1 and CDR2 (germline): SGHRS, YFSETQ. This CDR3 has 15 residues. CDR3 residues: CASRRQGAEQETQYF. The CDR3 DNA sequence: TGCGCCAGCAGGCGACAGGGGGCAGAGCAAGAGACCCAGTACTTC.